These 20 T cell receptor beta chains share one sample of origin, sequenced in a study of blood T cell repertoires in COVID-19. Clones were sequenced by immunoSEQ multiplex PCR, and TCRdb holds only the in-frame ones, with some missing. The table lists about 150,000 clones, approximately 80% of them singletons. The sequenced material came from peripheral blood. The receptors stem from a woman between 50 and 59 years old with acute or convalescent COVID-19.

The chain joins TRBV6-5 to TRBJ1-4; TRBD1 is a possible D gene (6 bases). CDR3 size: 13 residues. V was shortened by 10 bases and J by 3 bases, with 12 bases between the two germline ends. Germline lookup yields CDR1 MNHEY and CDR2 SVGAGI. The CDR3 DNA sequence: TGTGCCACCGCCGGGACATCTAATGAAAAACTGTTTTTT. Translating gives CATAGTSNEKLFF.

The V call is TRBV6-5, the J call TRBJ1-2; TRBD1 agrees at 7 bases. V was clipped by 8 bases and J by 2 bases; unmatched bases: 8. Germline values: CDR1 MNHEY, CDR2 SVGAGI. The length of the CDR3 is 14 residues. CDR3: CASRGQPSNYGYTF. DNA for the CDR3: TGTGCCAGCCGGGGACAGCCCTCGAACTATGGCTACACCTTC.

This chain joins TRBV9 and TRBJ1-1; D might be TRBD1 (6 bases). The ends were cut back, 7 bases at V and 7 bases at J, with 17 bases in the middle. Germline values: CDR1 SGDLS, CDR2 YYNGEE. The CDR3 consists of 13 residues. The CDR3, as DNA: TGTGCCAGCGGTGTGGGCTGGGGGCGTGAAGCTTTCTTT. Translation gives CASGVGWGREAFF.

The CDR3 coding sequence is TGTGCCAGCAGTTTCGCGGGACCTAACTATGGCTACACCTTC. Its protein product is CASSFAGPNYGYTF. The rearrangement joins TRBV27 to TRBJ1-2; tentative D call: TRBD1 (5 bases). V was trimmed by 3 bases and J by 0 bases, leaving 8 bases between them. The CDR3 length is 14 residues. The germline CDR1 and CDR2 sequences are MNHEY and SMNVEV (reference sequence).

V and J are TRBV12-3 or TRBV12-4 and TRBJ1-1; D gene ambiguous. The CDR3 loop spans 12 amino acids. Trimming took off 5 bases at V and 12 bases at J, with 16 bases between the two ends. The CDR3 region has the DNA TGTGCCAGCAGTGTCCCTCCTAGTGGGTCTTTCTTT. Translation gives CASSVPPSGSFF.

A few counts support this clone. Distinct nucleotide sequences in the sample also encode this CDR3. The rearrangement joins TRBV7-2 to TRBJ2-3, with 9 bases fitting TRBD1. Germline V CDR1 and CDR2: SGHTA, FQGNSA. V lost 6 bases, J lost 6 bases, and 7 bases stayed unmatched. The CDR3 spans 14 residues. The CDR3 here is CASSFGTGLDTQYF. In DNA, the CDR3 is TGTGCCAGCAGTTTTGGGACAGGGTTGGATACGCAGTATTTT.

The chain employs TRBV5-4 and TRBJ1-1, with no clear D. Germline CDR1 SGHNT, CDR2 YYREEE (reference sequence). Trimming removed 0 bases from V and 3 bases from J, with 6 bases in between. The CDR3 sequence is 13 residues long. The DNA of the CDR3 is TGTGCCAGCAGCTTGGCCGTCGACACTGAAGCTTTCTTT. Translating it yields CASSLAVDTEAFF.

This clone was recorded once. V and J are TRBV3-1 (or the pseudogene TRBV3-2) and TRBJ1-1, with D unclear. The length of the CDR3 is 17 residues. V lost 3 bases, J lost 4 bases, and 21 bases lay in between. Germline CDR1 and CDR2: LGHDT and YNNKEL (reference sequence). Here the CDR3 DNA reads TGTGCCAGCAGCCAGTCTTCGGGCAGCCGGCGGGGCACTGAAGCTTTCTTT. Its translation is CASSQSSGSRRGTEAFF.

This chain joins TRBV20-1 and TRBJ1-6; D remains unclear. In germline, CDR1 is DFQATT, CDR2 SNEGSKA (reference sequence). The CDR3 contains 15 residues. Trimming removed 3 bases at V and 1 base at J, with 10 bases between. In DNA form, the CDR3 reads TGCAGTGCTAGTGCAGCGGAGTCCTATAATTCACCCCTCCACTTT. This gives the protein CSASAAESYNSPLHF.

The chain uses TRBV27 and TRBJ2-7; D perhaps matches TRBD1 (6 bases). Germline V gene sequence: CDR1 MNHEY, CDR2 SMNVEV (reference sequence). The CDR3 is 14 residues long. V was clipped by 1 base and J by 5 bases, with 12 bases between them. CDR3 sequence: CASSLFQGTHEQYF. DNA of the CDR3: TGTGCCAGCAGTTTATTTCAGGGGACCCACGAGCAGTACTTC.

The table lists this clone with a count of one. The chain uses TRBV5-1 and TRBJ1-1; maybe TRBD1 (5 bases). Trimming left V 0 bases short and J 3 bases short, with 9 bases between. Germline loops: CDR1 SGHRS, CDR2 YFSETQ. This CDR3 is 14 amino acids long. The CDR3 loop is CASSLGGLYTEAFF. The CDR3 bases are TGCGCCAGCAGCTTGGGGGGCTTGTACACTGAAGCTTTCTTT.

The chain employs TRBV29-1 and TRBJ2-2, with a weak D call TRBD1 (6 bases). CDR3 size: 12 residues. The germline V gene has CDR1 SQVTM and CDR2 ANQGSEA. The V gene lost 6 bases and the J gene lost 6 bases, with 11 bases spanning the gap. The CDR3 coding sequence is TGCAGCGTGGGTACAGGGCCCGGGGAGCTGTTTTTT. Translated: CSVGTGPGELFF.

This chain's CDR3 is CAWSDSSSGNTIYF. The CDR3 DNA follows: TGTGCCTGGAGTGACAGCAGCTCTGGAAACACCATATATTTT. This chain links TRBV30 with TRBJ1-3; D not resolved. CDR3 size: 14 residues. The germline gives CDR1 GTSNPN, CDR2 SVGIG (reference sequence). V was trimmed by 1 base and J by 0 bases, leaving 7 bases between them.

V gene TRBV6-5 combines with J gene TRBJ1-2; D remains ambiguous. This CDR3 is 15 amino acids long. Trimming removed 5 bases at V and 4 bases at J, with 17 bases between. CDR1 MNHEY and CDR2 SVGAGI come from the germline V gene. For the CDR3, the DNA is TGTGCCAGCAGTCCCGGGAGTCAAGCTAGCTATGGCTACACCTTC. Protein: CASSPGSQASYGYTF.

This chain uses TRBV19 with TRBJ1-1, with D perhaps matching TRBD1 (6 bases). Germline V gene sequence: CDR1 LNHDA, CDR2 SQIVND (reference sequence). V was clipped by 7 bases and J by 1 base, with 22 bases between them. The CDR3 spans 17 residues. CDR3 region: CASTTLFKGVANTEAFF. CDR3 sequence (DNA): TGTGCCAGTACCACCCTCTTTAAGGGGGTGGCGAACACTGAAGCTTTCTTT.

At least ten counts were recorded for this clone. The chain joins TRBV7-9 to TRBJ1-4, with D perhaps matching TRBD1 (6 bases). Trimming removed 5 bases at V and 8 bases at J, with 15 bases between. This CDR3 comprises 14 residues. Germline CDR1 SEHNR, CDR2 FQNEAQ (reference sequence). Here the CDR3 reads CASSARGQFEKLFF. The CDR3 DNA is TGTGCCAGCAGCGCCCGCGGACAGTTCGAAAAACTGTTTTTT.

The genes are TRBV27 and TRBJ2-5; D may be TRBD2 (5 bases). The CDR3 is 13 amino acids. V lost 2 bases to trimming and J lost 2 bases, with 6 bases between them. The V gene's germline CDR1 is MNHEY and CDR2 SMNVEV (reference sequence). The CDR3 is CASSLRRQETQYF. CDR3 coding DNA: TGTGCCAGCAGTTTACGGAGGCAAGAGACCCAGTACTTC.

The chain carries TRBV6-6 and TRBJ1-3; 7 bases map to TRBD1. The CDR3 totals 16 residues. V dropped 7 bases and J dropped 0; count of bases not matched to a gene: 9. CDR1 MNHNY and CDR2 SVGAGI come from the germline V gene (reference sequence). CDR3 coding DNA: TGTGCCAGCACCTACGTCGGACAGGACTCTGGAAACACCATATATTTT. It translates to CASTYVGQDSGNTIYF.

The V and J genes are TRBV9 and TRBJ1-1; D might be TRBD1 (6 bases). Germline CDR1 SGDLS, CDR2 YYNGEE. This CDR3 is 15 amino acids long. Trimming stripped 4 bases from V and 1 base from J, with 14 bases between. CDR3 sequence (DNA): TGTGCCAGCAGCTTTTTGGACAGCGAGAACACTGAAGCTTTCTTT. Its protein is CASSFLDSENTEAFF.

This CDR3 is CASSTSGSQETQYF. For the CDR3, the DNA is TGTGCCAGCAGCACTAGCGGGAGCCAAGAGACCCAGTACTTC. The chain is built from TRBV7-8 and TRBJ2-5; 11 nucleotides match TRBD2. The CDR3 spans 14 residues. With 5 bases clipped from V and 1 base from J, the junction kept 0 bases outside the gene matches. Germline V gene lookup returns CDR1 SGHVS and CDR2 FQNEAQ.